This T cell receptor beta chain was documented in a study of blood T cells in healthy people across ages. Notes on the study in general: PBMC samples, being unsorted, prevented any conclusive comparison of naive and antigen-experienced cells.

The V gene's germline CDR1 is MNHEY and CDR2 SVGAGI. V dropped 2 bases and J dropped 3 bases, with 18 bases sitting between them. This CDR3 is 17 amino acids long. Together with a sample-barcoded 5' primer, a J-beta primer mix was included in a second PCR lasting about 6 to 11 cycles. MiXCR was run by TCRdb on the 5' RACE reads, yielding one entry per CDR3 protein. Altogether 800,000 to 900,000 distinct CDR3 sequences are present, approximately 67% being singletons, with the ten largest covering approximately 30%. Each sample gave at least 6 million isolated PBMCs. A note on this clonotype: The antigen remains unidentified.

The chain couples TRBV6-5 to TRBJ2-3; either TRBD1 or TRBD2 may supply D (6 bases each). The sequenced sample was blood. This clonotype was obtained from a young man in good health. The CDR3, as DNA: TGTGCCAGCAGTTACGCCCAAATACAGGGAGGAACAGATACGCAGTATTTT. Translation gives CASSYAQIQGGTDTQYF.